The 28 T cell receptor beta chains in this list originate from one sample, sequenced in a study of blood T cell repertoires in COVID-19. Clones were read by immunoSEQ multiplex PCR, and TCRdb kept only the in-frame ones, dropping some. The sample has 90,000 or so clones, about 76% seen once; the top ten hold 24%. Sequencing was carried out using peripheral blood. The source is a human donor in a cohort sampled during active COVID-19.

This chain links TRBV28 with TRBJ1-1; no definite D call. V was clipped by 5 bases and J by 1 base, with 8 bases between them. CDR3 size: 13 residues. Germline assignment: CDR1 MDHEN and CDR2 SYDVKM. The CDR3 loop reads CASSVPGNTEAFF. CDR3 sequence (DNA): TGTGCCAGCAGTGTGCCGGGGAACACTGAAGCTTTCTTT.

The rearrangement joins TRBV6-4 to TRBJ2-1, with TRBD1 identical over 10 bases. This CDR3 is built from 14 residues. The V segment lost 0 bases and the J segment 8 bases; nucleotides outside the gene matches: 1. CDR1 is MRHNA and CDR2 is SNTAGT in the germline V gene. DNA for the CDR3: TGTGCCAGCAGTGACTCGACAGGGGGCGATGAGCAGTTCTTC. It is translated as CASSDSTGGDEQFF.

The chain joins TRBV27 to TRBJ2-3; possible D gene TRBD2, 5 bases. V lost 3 bases, J lost 6 bases, and 13 bases lay in between. The germline gives CDR1 MNHEY, CDR2 SMNVEV (reference sequence). The CDR3 is 14 residues long. The CDR3 reads CASSFGLAGDTQYF. The CDR3 nucleotides are TGTGCCAGCAGTTTCGGCCTAGCCGGGGATACGCAGTATTTT.

In nucleotides, the CDR3 is TGCGCCAGCAGCCAAGACTCCGGGACTAACACTGAAGCTTTCTTT. Its translation is CASSQDSGTNTEAFF. The gene calls are TRBV4-1 and TRBJ1-1; possible D gene TRBD1, 5 bases. The CDR3 has 15 residues. Germline V gene sequence: CDR1 MGHRA, CDR2 YSYEKL. Trimming took 0 bases from V and 2 from J, leaving 10 bases between them.

This rearrangement joins TRBV3-1 (or the pseudogene TRBV3-2) to TRBJ2-5, with 8 positions matching TRBD1. The CDR3 consists of 13 residues. Germline trimming cut 6 bases from V and 4 bases from J; bases unmatched to any gene: 4. Germline loops: CDR1 LGHDT, CDR2 YNNKEL (reference sequence). CDR3 DNA: TGTGCCAGCAGGCGGACAGGGAGAGAGACCCAGTACTTC. Its translation: CASRRTGRETQYF.

The J gene is TRBJ2-7, the V gene TRBV6-5; 8 bases are a match to TRBD2. This CDR3 has 15 residues. V shed 6 bases, J shed 0 bases, and the junction held 7 bases outside the gene matches. Germline V CDR1 and CDR2: MNHEY, SVGAGI. The CDR3 here is CASSRIAGPSYEQYF. The CDR3 nucleotides are TGTGCCAGCAGCCGAATAGCGGGGCCCTCCTACGAGCAGTACTTC.

The rearrangement joins TRBV18 to TRBJ2-1; perhaps TRBD1 as D (5 bases). The V end lost 0 bases, the J end lost 3 bases, and 12 bases lay between the germline ends. Germline lookup yields CDR1 KGHSH and CDR2 LQKENI. The CDR3 consists of 16 residues. The CDR3 region is CASSPPAQGFYNEQFF. The CDR3 DNA reads as TGTGCCAGCTCACCACCCGCTCAGGGCTTCTACAATGAGCAGTTCTTC.

The CDR3 DNA reads TGCGCCAGCAGCCCAACACCCGGGACTAGATCCCACGAGCAGTACTTC. Translating it yields CASSPTPGTRSHEQYF. The chain employs TRBV4-1 and TRBJ2-7; 8 nucleotides agree with TRBD2. The germline V gene has CDR1 MGHRA and CDR2 YSYEKL. CDR3 length equals 16 residues. The ends lost 4 bases at V and 5 bases at J; junction bases unmatched: 13.

This clone showed up just a few times. The chain is built from TRBV27 and TRBJ2-1, with unresolved D. Germline-derived CDR1 and CDR2 are MNHEY and SMNVEV (reference sequence). The CDR3 loop spans 12 amino acids. V gave up 5 bases and J gave up 6 bases, with 8 bases separating them. CDR3 coding DNA: TGTGCCAGCAGTCGCCCCGGCAATGAGCAGTTCTTC. Amino acids: CASSRPGNEQFF.

This clone turned up a few times. The chain links TRBV7-8 to TRBJ2-1; TRBD2 matches 9 bases. In germline, CDR1 is SGHVS, CDR2 FQNEAQ. CDR3 length equals 15 residues. J was trimmed by 13 bases and V by 5 bases; bases with no gene match: 15. CDR3 protein: CASSPQGPSGVDQFF. CDR3 nucleotides: TGTGCCAGCAGCCCGCAAGGACCTAGCGGGGTAGACCAGTTCTTC.

As DNA, the CDR3 is TGTGCCAGTGATACAGGGGTGGCAGATACGCAGTATTTT. Its protein is CASDTGVADTQYF. The chain links TRBV19 to TRBJ2-3; 7 nucleotides line up with TRBD1. In germline, CDR1 is LNHDA, CDR2 SQIVND (reference sequence). This CDR3 region has 13 residues. After removal of 8 bases from V and 4 bases from J, the junction contained 6 bases not matched to a gene.

This sequence joins TRBV20-1 and TRBJ1-2, with D hard to call. The ends were cut back, 3 bases at V and 8 bases at J, with 19 bases in the middle. The germline V gene encodes CDR1 DFQATT and CDR2 SNEGSKA (reference sequence). This CDR3 is built from 14 residues. CDR3 DNA sequence: TGCAGTGCTAGTAAATCCGGGAGCCCAGACGGCTACACCTTC. Its protein is CSASKSGSPDGYTF.

The rearrangement joins TRBV28 to TRBJ2-3; D possibly corresponds to TRBD2 (6 bases). Trimming pared 3 bases from V and 2 bases from J, leaving 12 bases between. The V gene's germline CDR1 is MDHEN and CDR2 SYDVKM. This CDR3 spans 15 amino acids. CDR3 DNA: TGTGCCAGCAGTTTGCTTAGCGGAGACACAGATACGCAGTATTTT. It specifies CASSLLSGDTDTQYF.

The rearrangement links TRBV5-5 to TRBJ2-6; D remains unclear. CDR1 is SGHKS and CDR2 is YYEKEE in the germline V gene (reference sequence). Trimming shortened V by 4 bases and J by 6 bases, and 17 bases separated the two germline ends. The CDR3 spans 16 residues. The CDR3 here is CASSLQTRGEANVLTF. In DNA form, the CDR3 reads TGTGCCAGCAGCCTTCAGACCAGAGGCGAGGCCAACGTCCTGACTTTC.

The chain couples TRBV5-5 to TRBJ2-3; 7 nucleotides line up with TRBD2. The V gene end was trimmed by 2 bases and the J gene end by 1 base; junction bases not matched to a gene: 7. CDR3 length equals 16 residues. The germline CDR1 and CDR2 sequences are SGHKS and YYEKEE (reference sequence). The chain's CDR3 is CASSFSAGEGTDTQYF. CDR3 nucleotide sequence: TGTGCCAGCAGCTTTTCTGCGGGAGAAGGCACAGATACGCAGTATTTT.

V and J are TRBV28 and TRBJ1-2, with 11 bases identical to TRBD1. The germline gives CDR1 MDHEN, CDR2 SYDVKM. The CDR3 has 14 residues. Trimming at V came to 6 bases and at J to 4 bases, leaving 4 bases not matched to a gene. CDR3 loop: CASSWGQGGYGYTF. DNA for the CDR3: TGTGCCAGCAGCTGGGGACAGGGGGGCTATGGCTACACCTTC.

The genes are TRBV24-1 and TRBJ2-7; 8 positions agree with TRBD1. The length of the CDR3 is 17 residues. The J segment lost 0 bases and the V segment lost 4 bases, leaving 10 bases of the junction unmatched. Looked up from germline, CDR1 is KGHDR and CDR2 is SFDVKD. The CDR3 loop reads CATSDPSRTGNSYEQYF. The CDR3 nucleotides read TGTGCCACCAGTGACCCCTCCCGGACAGGGAACTCCTACGAGCAGTACTTC.

CDR3 in DNA: TGTGCCAGCACAGAATTTGCCGTAAGAACCCCGAACACTGAAGCTTTCTTT. Protein: CASTEFAVRTPNTEAFF. The V gene is TRBV27, the J gene TRBJ1-1; D is uncertain. Per the germline V gene, CDR1 is MNHEY and CDR2 is SMNVEV (reference sequence). The CDR3 covers 17 residues. V was pared by 7 bases and J by 1 base, with 22 bases between.

This clone was counted many times. The CDR3, as DNA: TGCGCCAGCACCTCATTACAGGGTTATACTGAAGCTTTCTTT. It encodes CASTSLQGYTEAFF. This sequence joins TRBV4-1 and TRBJ1-1, with D perhaps matching TRBD1 (6 bases). Germline V lookup: CDR1 MGHRA, CDR2 YSYEKL. The CDR3 extends over 14 amino acids. V lost 7 bases to trimming and J lost 5 bases, with 17 bases between them.

The chain couples TRBV27 to TRBJ2-1; 8 bases map to TRBD1. V dropped 3 bases and J dropped 8; count of bases not matched to a gene: 6. The length of the CDR3 is 14 residues. CDR1 and CDR2 (germline): MNHEY, SMNVEV (reference sequence). The chain's CDR3 is CASSLPGGYYEQFF. CDR3 nucleotides: TGTGCCAGCAGTTTGCCAGGGGGCTATTATGAGCAGTTCTTC.

The chain has TRBV19 and TRBJ2-1; the match to TRBD2 covers 10 bases. The CDR3 spans 18 residues. The V gene end was trimmed by 1 base and the J gene end by 8 bases; junction bases not matched to a gene: 14. Per germline, CDR1 LNHDA and CDR2 SQIVND (reference sequence). CDR3 bases: TGTGCCAGTAGTATAGGGGGTCCCCTAGCGGGAGTTTTCGATGAGCAGTTCTTC. Amino acid sequence: CASSIGGPLAGVFDEQFF.

The genes are TRBV3-1 (or the pseudogene TRBV3-2) and TRBJ2-1, with a possible D match to TRBD2 (6 bases). CDR3 length equals 15 residues. CDR1 and CDR2 (germline): LGHDT, YNNKEL (reference sequence). V shed 4 bases and J shed 15 bases, with 25 bases lying between them. CDR3 region: CASSPGMRRRLVGFF. In DNA form, the CDR3 reads TGTGCCAGCAGCCCCGGGATGAGACGTCGACTAGTGGGGTTCTTC.

On this clone itself: Mismatch with germline at one junction end may stem from a read error. The rearrangement links TRBV20-1 to TRBJ2-1; 9 positions match TRBD2. The CDR3 length is 14 residues. Looked up from germline, CDR1 is DFQATT and CDR2 is SNEGSKA (reference sequence). In nucleotides, the CDR3 is TGCAGCGCTAGTGACGCGGGAGGGGGCAATGAGCAGTTCTTC. Translated, it gives CSASDAGGGNEQFF.

The chain joins TRBV7-2 to TRBJ2-1; tentatively, D is TRBD2 (6 bases). The V gene's germline CDR1 is SGHTA and CDR2 FQGNSA. This CDR3 has 15 residues. The ends were cut back, 3 bases at V and 13 bases at J, with 22 bases in the middle. Here the CDR3 DNA reads TGTGCCAGCAGCTTTTTGGGAGTGGAGGGAGAGGGTCAGTTCTTC. This gives the protein CASSFLGVEGEGQFF.

The V gene is TRBV5-4, the J gene TRBJ2-7, with D perhaps TRBD1 (7 bases). With 5 bases removed from V and 4 bases from J, the gap between germline ends came to 19 bases. Germline loops: CDR1 SGHNT, CDR2 YYREEE (reference sequence). The CDR3 has 15 residues. The CDR3 sequence is CASRRAGTEIYEQYF. DNA for the CDR3: TGTGCCAGCAGGAGGGCGGGGACAGAGATATACGAGCAGTACTTC.

This chain connects TRBV18 to TRBJ1-1; maybe TRBD1 (6 bases). Germline V gene sequence: CDR1 KGHSH, CDR2 LQKENI. This CDR3 region has 15 residues. Trimming took off 2 bases at V and 0 bases at J, with 10 bases between the two ends. CDR3 in DNA: TGTGCCAGCTCACCAACGACAGGTATGAACACTGAAGCTTTCTTT. Protein sequence: CASSPTTGMNTEAFF.

The gene calls are TRBV2 and TRBJ2-2, with D tentatively TRBD2 (6 bases). The CDR3 covers 15 residues. Germline loops: CDR1 SNHLY, CDR2 FYNNEI. Trimming cost V 4 bases and J 6 bases, with 15 bases left between them. The CDR3 spells CASSAQTSLAGELFF. The CDR3 nucleotides are TGTGCCAGCAGTGCCCAGACTAGTCTTGCCGGGGAGCTGTTTTTT.

This clone appeared a few times. The rearrangement joins TRBV6-5 to TRBJ2-2; 9 bases fit TRBD1. There are 15 residues in the CDR3. Trimming at V came to 9 bases and at J to 2 bases, leaving 7 bases not matched to a gene. Germline CDR1 is MNHEY and CDR2 is SVGAGI. CDR3 region: CASNTDRGNTGELFF. The CDR3 bases are TGTGCCAGTAATACGGACAGGGGAAACACCGGGGAGCTGTTTTTT.